This passage covers 9 T cell receptor beta chains from one sample sequenced in a study of blood T cells in healthy people across ages. Then a second PCR, running roughly 6 to 11 cycles, was carried out with a sample-barcoded 5' primer and a J-beta primer mix. TCRdb re-called the 5' RACE reads with MiXCR, one entry per CDR3 protein. The table has about 780,000 distinct CDR3 sequences, roughly 26% seen once; the top ten hold 2.5% to 3.5%. These sequences were also reported in another study, on T cells of mothers and their children.

Sequences were obtained from blood. These TCRs come from a boy aged 5-17 years in good health.

CDR3 region: CASSLGGVLRQFF. The CDR3, as DNA: TGTGCCAGCAGCTTAGGTGGCGTCCTTCGGCAGTTCTTC. The rearrangement joins TRBV11-2 to TRBJ2-1; D is undetermined. CDR1 is SGHAT and CDR2 is FQNNGV in the germline V gene. Trimming pared 1 base from V and 12 bases from J, leaving 13 bases between. The CDR3 is 13 amino acids.

This clonotype came up a few times. This chain joins TRBV7-2 and TRBJ1-4; TRBD1 matches 7 bases. The CDR3 spans 16 residues. CDR1 is SGHTA and CDR2 is FQGNSA in the germline V gene. V lost 0 bases, J lost 8 bases, and 9 bases stayed unmatched. The CDR3 bases are TGTGCCAGCAGCTTAGCTAGTGTGCAGGGGGGGGAAAAACTGTTTTTT. Its protein is CASSLASVQGGEKLFF. The full variable domain, in which reference TRBV7-2 and TRBJ1-4 provide the parts outside the CDR3, is GAGVSQSPSNKVTEKGKDVELRCDPISGHTALYWYRQSLGQGLEFLIYFQGNSAPDKSGLPSDRFSAERTGGSVSTLTIQRTQQEDSAVYLCASSLASVQGGEKLFFGSGTQLSVL.

The DNA for the CDR3 is TGTGCCAGCGGTAGCGGGGGGCCCACAGAGACCCAGTACTTC. Its protein is CASGSGGPTETQYF. The rearrangement uses TRBV7-3 and TRBJ2-1, with TRBD2 matching 10 bases. The J call is in doubt because the DNA end fits TRBJ2-5 better. The germline gives CDR1 SGHTA, CDR2 FQGTGA. The CDR3 covers 14 residues.

The gene calls are TRBV29-1 and TRBJ2-5; 11 nucleotides agree with TRBD2. CDR3 length equals 15 residues. V lost 2 bases, J lost 1 base, and 3 bases stayed unmatched. Germline-derived CDR1 and CDR2 are SQVTM and ANQGSEA. The CDR3 reads CSVERTSGPQETQYF. As DNA, the CDR3 is TGCAGCGTTGAAAGGACTAGCGGGCCCCAAGAGACCCAGTACTTC.

This clonotype has a single count. The chain links TRBV10-3 to TRBJ2-5; D is ambiguous. The J call could be wrong; TRBJ2-7 is a better fit for the DNA end. Germline V gene data show CDR1 as ENHRY and CDR2 as SYGVKD. The CDR3 loop spans 12 amino acids. CDR3 residues: CATGTSSYEQYF. The CDR3 DNA reads TGTGCCACCGGTACCTCGTCCTACGAGCAGTACTTC.

The table lists this clonotype with a few counts. The chain links TRBV10-2 to TRBJ2-1, with 8 bases that match TRBD2. Unmatched junction bases numbered 4, after V lost 6 bases and J lost 6 bases. Germline V gene lookup returns CDR1 WSHSY and CDR2 SAAADI. The CDR3 is made up of 13 amino acids. The CDR3 DNA reads as TGCGCCAGCAGGGTAGCGGGGCCCAATGAGCAGTTCTTC. This encodes CASRVAGPNEQFF.

A few counts support this clonotype. This sequence joins TRBV28 and TRBJ2-1; D gene uncertain. This CDR3 spans 13 amino acids. Trimming stripped 3 bases from V and 5 bases from J, with 8 bases between. Germline values: CDR1 MDHEN, CDR2 SYDVKM. The CDR3 region is CASSFLADNEQFF. CDR3 coding DNA: TGTGCCAGCAGTTTTCTCGCAGACAATGAGCAGTTCTTC.

This clonotype has a handful of counts. The genes are TRBV7-3 and TRBJ2-5; D not resolved. The last part of the DNA fits TRBJ2-7 better; the J call may be wrong. There are 14 residues in the CDR3. Germline loops: CDR1 SGHTA, CDR2 FQGTGA. The CDR3 protein is CASSLMTGPYEQYF. For the CDR3, the DNA is TGTGCCAGCAGCTTAATGACGGGTCCCTACGAGCAGTACTTC.

This clonotype was observed a handful of times. This chain connects TRBV7-3 to TRBJ1-5; no firm D call. V dropped 8 bases and J dropped 0 bases, with 11 bases sitting between them. Germline-derived CDR1 and CDR2 are SGHTA and FQGTGA. The length of the CDR3 is 14 residues. CDR3 sequence reads: CASGLGGSNQPQHF. CDR3 bases: TGTGCCAGCGGGCTAGGTGGTAGCAATCAGCCCCAGCATTTT.